Shown below are 8 T cell receptor beta chains from a single sample sequenced in a study of cytomegalovirus exposure and HLA in healthy donors. 13 Jbeta primers and 60 Vbeta primers were used for the PCR. Only in-frame clones appear in the TCRdb table, and some are missing; sequencing was by immunoSEQ multiplex PCR. The sample comprises some 77,000 clones, 80% of which are singletons, and around 32% rests with the top ten. The sample was PBMCs. The receptor set was obtained from a man aged 50 to 60 in good health and CMV-seropositive.

This chain connects TRBV7-9 to TRBJ2-2; a weak D match, TRBD2 (6 bases). V was pared by 4 bases and J by 5 bases, with 14 bases between. This CDR3 has 15 residues. CDR1 and CDR2 from the germline V gene are SEHNR and FQNEAQ (reference sequence). The CDR3 DNA reads TGTGCCAGCAGCTCCTCGGCGGGATTTACCGGGGAGCTGTTTTTT. It specifies CASSSSAGFTGELFF.

The sample holds a few counts of this clone. The chain uses TRBV6-5 and TRBJ2-1; 10 bases map to TRBD2. Trimming took 5 bases from V and 2 from J; bases not matched to a gene: 3. This CDR3 is built from 15 residues. Germline V gene data show CDR1 as MNHEY and CDR2 as SVGAGI. CDR3 bases: TGTGCCAGCAGTCGGACTAGCGGAGCCTACAATGAGCAGTTCTTC. It specifies CASSRTSGAYNEQFF.

V gene TRBV4-2 combines with J gene TRBJ2-6, with a tentative D call TRBD2 (5 bases). V was pared by 1 base and J by 3 bases, with 10 bases between. The CDR3 is 16 amino acids. CDR1 is LGHNA and CDR2 is YNFKEQ in the germline V gene. The CDR3 DNA reads as TGTGCCAGCAGCCAAGCGGGTGAGGGTGGGGCCAACGTCCTGACTTTC. Encoded protein: CASSQAGEGGANVLTF.

The chain combines TRBV7-9 with TRBJ1-1; D call uncertain. In germline, CDR1 is SEHNR, CDR2 FQNEAQ (reference sequence). CDR3 length: 13 amino acids. V was shortened by 3 bases and J by 1 base, with 6 bases between the two germline ends. Here the CDR3 DNA reads TGTGCCAGCAGCTTCGGGTCGAACACTGAAGCTTTCTTT. Its translation: CASSFGSNTEAFF.

The CDR3 DNA reads TGTGCCAGCAGTAACCAGGGGTATGGCTACACCTTC. Protein sequence: CASSNQGYGYTF. This chain links TRBV6-4 with TRBJ1-2; a weak D match, TRBD1 (6 bases). The CDR3 covers 12 residues. V lost 5 bases to trimming and J lost 5 bases, with 9 bases between them. Germline assignment: CDR1 MRHNA and CDR2 SNTAGT.

V usage is TRBV6-1 and J usage is TRBJ2-3; tentative D call: TRBD1 (6 bases). Trimming pared 7 bases from V and 3 bases from J, leaving 11 bases between. CDR1 is MNHNS, CDR2 SASEGT, per germline. The CDR3 loop spans 13 amino acids. The CDR3 is CASNKQGTDTQYF. In DNA, the CDR3 is TGTGCCAGCAATAAACAGGGAACAGATACGCAGTATTTT.

The chain couples TRBV7-9 to TRBJ2-1, with TRBD1 matching 8 bases. This CDR3 region has 16 residues. CDR1 SEHNR and CDR2 FQNEAQ come from the germline V gene (reference sequence). The trim removed 3 bases at V and 3 bases at J, leaving 7 bases unmatched. The CDR3 DNA reads as TGTGCCAGCAGCTTGGCGAAAACAGGGGGCTACAATGAGCAGTTCTTC. Translating it yields CASSLAKTGGYNEQFF.

This chain joins TRBV6-5 and TRBJ1-2; no clear D gene. The CDR3 contains 13 residues. CDR1 and CDR2 (germline): MNHEY, SVGAGI. Deletions cut 9 bases from V and 3 bases from J, with 14 bases between. This CDR3 is CASGSPVHYGYTF. In DNA form, the CDR3 reads TGTGCCAGTGGGAGCCCAGTCCACTATGGCTACACCTTC.